This T cell receptor beta chain was sequenced in a study of blood T cell repertoires in COVID-19. Study-level information: The United States, Italy and Spain provided the acute and convalescent COVID-19 samples. Sources were T cells, B-cell-depleted T cells, or PBMCs; the material itself was cDNA or gDNA.

With 6 bases clipped from V and 8 bases from J, the junction kept 6 bases outside the gene matches. Germline V gene data show CDR1 as MNHEY and CDR2 as SVGAGI. The CDR3 is made up of 12 amino acids. Clones were sequenced by immunoSEQ multiplex PCR, and TCRdb holds only the in-frame ones, with some missing. The repertoire has fewer than 300,000 clones, roughly 84% of them found once; the top ten carry 3.1%. Specimen: peripheral blood. The sequence came from a woman under 30 with acute or convalescent COVID-19. This rearrangement joins TRBV6-5 to TRBJ1-2; TRBD1 agrees at 7 bases. DNA for the CDR3: TGTGCCAGCAGGGGACAGAACGAGGGCTACACCTTC. It is translated as CASRGQNEGYTF.